The rows below give T cell receptor beta chains drawn from one sample of a study of T cell changes during pregnancy in multiple sclerosis. The data were produced by immunoSEQ multiplex PCR, yet TCRdb's version contains in-frame clones alone and is incomplete. The sample records more than 90,000 clones, almost 95% being singletons. The source material was peripheral blood, sampled after pregnancy. The receptors shown here come from a female donor with multiple sclerosis, enrolled in a pregnancy study. Each CDR3 is given with its conserved first and last residue. A D gene is named only where the DNA matches it firmly. The size of a clone is reported for some rows only, either as once, few or many, or as a class for expanded clones.

J gene: TRBJ2-7; V gene: TRBV7-9; D gene: NA; CDR3 length: 13; clone size: NA; CDR3 DNA: TGTGCCAGCAGACCAACAGGACCCAGCGAGCAGTACTTC; CDR3 protein: CASRPTGPSEQYF
J gene: TRBJ1-1; V gene: TRBV6-5; D gene: NA; CDR3 length: 13; clone size: few; CDR3 DNA: TGTGCCAGTACCCCTACGTGGAACACTGAAGCTTTCTTT; CDR3 protein: CASTPTWNTEAFF
J gene: TRBJ1-2; V gene: TRBV5-6; D gene: NA; CDR3 length: 13; clone size: NA; CDR3 DNA: TGTGCCAGCAGCTTGAGCCGACAATATGGCTACACCTTC; CDR3 protein: CASSLSRQYGYTF
J gene: TRBJ2-3; V gene: TRBV7-9; D gene: NA; CDR3 length: 15; clone size: NA; CDR3 DNA: TGTGCCAGCAGCGAGGTAGGGGGTCTCACAGATACGCAGTATTTT; CDR3 protein: CASSEVGGLTDTQYF
J gene: TRBJ2-3; V gene: TRBV18; D gene: NA; CDR3 length: 17; clone size: NA; CDR3 DNA: TGTGCCAGCTCACCTCGCGAGGGACTGGGAACGACAGATACGCAGTATTTT; CDR3 protein: CASSPREGLGTTDTQYF
J gene: TRBJ1-1; V gene: TRBV30; D gene: NA; CDR3 length: 13; clone size: NA; CDR3 DNA: TGTGCCTGGACCTTCGACAGAGGCACTGAAGCTTTCTTT; CDR3 protein: CAWTFDRGTEAFF
J gene: TRBJ2-5; V gene: TRBV6-1; D gene: TRBD1; CDR3 length: 16; clone size: NA; CDR3 DNA: TGTGCCAGCAGTGAACTTGGGGGGACAGGGACGGAGACCCAGTACTTC; CDR3 protein: CASSELGGTGTETQYF
J gene: TRBJ2-2; V gene: TRBV19; D gene: NA; CDR3 length: 15; clone size: NA; CDR3 DNA: TGTGCCAGTAGCTCTTCCAGTGGGGGGACCGGGGAGCTGTTTTTT; CDR3 protein: CASSSSSGGTGELFF
J gene: TRBJ2-3; V gene: TRBV29-1; D gene: TRBD2; CDR3 length: 15; clone size: NA; CDR3 DNA: TGCAGCGTTGAAGACGGGCGGGGGGTGCCAGATACGCAGTATTTT; CDR3 protein: CSVEDGRGVPDTQYF
J gene: TRBJ1-5; V gene: TRBV19; D gene: NA; CDR3 length: 18; clone size: NA; CDR3 DNA: TGTGCCAGTAGTGTTGCCGGGGGTCCCACCCCCCGCAATCAGCCCCAGCATTTT; CDR3 protein: CASSVAGGPTPRNQPQHF
J gene: TRBJ2-1; V gene: TRBV6-5; D gene: TRBD2; CDR3 length: 15; clone size: NA; CDR3 DNA: TGTGCCAGCAGCCAGGGACTAGCGGGAGGAAGTGAGCAGTTCTTC; CDR3 protein: CASSQGLAGGSEQFF
J gene: TRBJ1-1; V gene: TRBV29-1; D gene: NA; CDR3 length: 12; clone size: NA; CDR3 DNA: TGCAGCGTTCGAAGGGGCGCCCCTGAAGCTTTCTTT; CDR3 protein: CSVRRGAPEAFF
J gene: TRBJ2-1; V gene: TRBV11-2; D gene: TRBD2; CDR3 length: 15; clone size: NA; CDR3 DNA: TGTGCCAGCAGCCCGTGGACTAGCGGAAGAAATGAGCAGTTCTTC; CDR3 protein: CASSPWTSGRNEQFF
J gene: TRBJ1-1; V gene: TRBV19; D gene: TRBD1; CDR3 length: 16; clone size: few; CDR3 DNA: TGTGCCAGTAGTATTTTCCCAGGGACAGGGAACACTGAAGCTTTCTTT; CDR3 protein: CASSIFPGTGNTEAFF